Below, 30 T cell receptor beta chains from the same sample are listed, as sequenced in a study of T cell repertoires in cytomegalovirus infection. Each CDR3 protein gets one entry after TCRdb re-called the reads with MiXCR. The table has under 600,000 distinct CDR3 sequences, approximately 15% seen once; the top ten hold 24%. The source material was CD8+ T cells from PBMCs. The receptor source for this set is a human donor in good health (CMV status not recorded). Some clones in this sample may be carry-over from other donors' samples.

This clonotype was seen at least ten times. This rearrangement joins TRBV12-3 or TRBV12-4 to TRBJ2-2, with 10 bases aligning to TRBD2. The CDR3 spans 16 residues. With V trimmed by 7 bases and J by 3 bases, 8 bases remained unmatched. CDR3 in amino acids: CASKGGLAEYTGELFF. The CDR3 coding sequence is TGTGCCAGCAAGGGTGGACTAGCGGAGTACACCGGGGAGCTGTTTTTT.

This clonotype was seen many times. The chain is built from TRBV6-1 and TRBJ2-7; the D gene could be TRBD1 or TRBD2 (6 bases each). Germline V gives CDR1 MNHNS, CDR2 SASEGT. This CDR3 comprises 14 residues. V was clipped by 7 bases and J by 5 bases, with 18 bases between them. This CDR3 is CASKEWGAGNEQYF. The CDR3 DNA follows: TGTGCCAGCAAGGAGTGGGGGGCAGGTAACGAGCAGTACTTC.

The chain links TRBV9 to TRBJ1-2; D not certain. Per germline, CDR1 SGDLS and CDR2 YYNGEE. Trimming removed 0 bases from V and 3 bases from J, with 21 bases in between. CDR3 length equals 18 residues. CDR3 sequence reads: CASSVALGRGEYDYGYTF. CDR3 sequence (DNA): TGTGCCAGCAGCGTAGCCCTCGGTCGAGGAGAATATGACTATGGCTACACCTTC.

This clonotype was observed many times. One end of the junction varies from germline; a read error may be responsible. The V gene is TRBV7-7, the J gene TRBJ2-1; 9 positions match TRBD2. The CDR3 totals 16 residues. The germline V gene has CDR1 SSHAT and CDR2 FNYEAQ (reference sequence). This CDR3 is CASSPDRLAGVDEQFF. CDR3 bases: TGTGCTAGCAGCCCGGATCGATTAGCGGGAGTCGATGAGCAGTTCTTC.

Details on this clonotype: With a far larger clone one base away, a read error is the likely cause. A read error is likely, as this CDR3 ends without the conserved phenylalanine or tryptophan. This CDR3 is CASSLVGYEQYL. CDR3 nucleotide sequence: TGTGCCAGCAGCTTGGTAGGGTACGAGCAGTACTTA. The chain uses TRBV7-2 and TRBJ2-7; D remains ambiguous. The V and J ends lost 3 bases and 4 bases respectively, with 7 bases between them. CDR1 and CDR2 (germline): SGHTA, FQGNSA. The CDR3 covers 12 residues.

Many counts were recorded for this clonotype. The chain carries TRBV12-3 or TRBV12-4 and TRBJ1-2; D is undetermined. The CDR3 is made up of 14 amino acids. With 4 bases removed from V and 4 bases from J, the gap between germline ends came to 13 bases. CDR3 coding DNA: TGTGCCAGCAGTTCCCCCGGTGGCCTCTATGGCTACACCTTC. Translation gives CASSSPGGLYGYTF.

In the case of this clonotype: The junction differs from germline at one of its ends, possibly a read error. The chain links TRBV6-1 to TRBJ1-5; the D is unclear. Germline CDR1 is MNHNS and CDR2 is SASEGT. The CDR3 contains 15 residues. This CDR3 reads CAGSEVWGFGQPQHF. The CDR3 DNA sequence: TGTGCCGGCAGTGAAGTCTGGGGTTTCGGTCAGCCCCAGCATTTT.

This clonotype was detected a few times. The J gene is TRBJ1-1, the V gene TRBV6-6, with 8 bases identical to TRBD1. J gave up 6 bases and V 5 bases, and 5 bases lay outside the gene matches. Germline-derived CDR1 and CDR2 are MNHNY and SVGAGI (reference sequence). The CDR3 runs to 13 residues. Here the CDR3 reads CASSGQGIAEAFF. DNA for the CDR3: TGTGCCAGCAGTGGACAGGGAATCGCTGAAGCTTTCTTT.

The chain recombines TRBV19 with TRBJ1-6, with D unresolved. CDR1 is LNHDA, CDR2 SQIVND, per germline (reference sequence). The CDR3 is 16 residues long. Trimming shortened V by 6 bases and J by 4 bases, and 16 bases separated the two germline ends. The CDR3 DNA sequence: TGTGCCAGTAGGTTGGCCGCCTCCGATTATAATTCACCCCTCCACTTT. It yields the protein CASRLAASDYNSPLHF.

This chain links TRBV20-1 with TRBJ1-1; a possible D gene is TRBD1 (5 bases). This CDR3 has 17 residues. With 6 bases removed from V and 0 bases from J, the gap between germline ends came to 23 bases. From germline, CDR1 is DFQATT and CDR2 SNEGSKA (reference sequence). Here the CDR3 DNA reads TGCAGTGCCCTCTCGTCGACAGCCTTGTTTATGAACACTGAAGCTTTCTTT. Translating it yields CSALSSTALFMNTEAFF.

The chain has TRBV19 and TRBJ1-1; TRBD1 matches at 7 bases. The germline V gene has CDR1 LNHDA and CDR2 SQIVND (reference sequence). The junction had 5 bases not matched to a gene; V was cut back by 5 bases and J by 5 bases. The CDR3 runs 13 residues. CDR3 bases: TGTGCCAGTAGTTCCTACAGGGGTACTGAAGCTTTCTTT. Protein product: CASSSYRGTEAFF.

Note on this clonotype: Relative to the germline gene, one junction end is altered; a read error may explain this. CDR3 sequence reads: CASLGAGALYGYGF. Here the CDR3 DNA reads TGTGCCAGCTTGGGGGCAGGGGCACTTTATGGCTACGGCTTC. The rearrangement uses TRBV12-3 or TRBV12-4 and TRBJ1-2, with a weak D call TRBD1 (6 bases). CDR3 length: 14 amino acids.

The rearrangement uses TRBV4-1 and TRBJ2-1, with 8 nucleotides matching TRBD2. The CDR3 has 15 amino acids. CDR1 and CDR2 (germline): MGHRA, YSYEKL. The V gene end was trimmed by 1 base and the J gene end by 9 bases; junction bases not matched to a gene: 8. The CDR3 loop is CASSQVSGSSGEQFF. DNA of the CDR3: TGCGCCAGCAGCCAAGTGAGCGGGAGTAGCGGTGAGCAGTTCTTC.

This clonotype was picked up many times. The rearrangement uses TRBV7-9 and TRBJ1-1; TRBD1 agrees at 7 bases. Looked up from germline, CDR1 is SEHNR and CDR2 is FQNEAQ (reference sequence). CDR3 size: 13 residues. V dropped 8 bases and J dropped 9; count of bases not matched to a gene: 12. Written as DNA, the CDR3 is TGTGCCAGCCGAGGGACAGCTCAATTGAAAGCTTTCTTT. Protein: CASRGTAQLKAFF.

Ten or more counts support this clonotype. CDR3 nucleotide sequence: TGTGCCAGCAGACTGGGAGAGAACACTGAAGCTTTCTTT. Its translation: CASRLGENTEAFF. This chain links TRBV6-1 with TRBJ1-1; D ambiguous. V was trimmed by 6 bases and J by 1 base, leaving 9 bases between them. Germline CDR1 and CDR2: MNHNS and SASEGT. This CDR3 spans 13 amino acids.

V and J are TRBV5-6 and TRBJ1-2, with D maybe TRBD1 (5 bases). The CDR3 runs to 17 residues. Per germline, CDR1 SGHDT and CDR2 YYEEEE. V lost 2 bases and J lost 0, with 17 bases in between. Here the CDR3 reads CASSLKVRQGPNYGYTF. In DNA form, the CDR3 reads TGTGCCAGCAGCTTAAAAGTCCGGCAGGGACCTAACTATGGCTACACCTTC. Supplemented by reference TRBV5-6 and TRBJ1-2, the full variable domain reads DAGVTQSPTHLIKTRGQQVTLRCSPKSGHDTVSWYQQALGQGPQFIFQYYEEEERQRGNFPDRFSGHQFPNYSSELNVNALLLGDSALYLCASSLKVRQGPNYGYTFGSGTRLTVV.

V and J are TRBV7-2 and TRBJ1-2; the D is unclear. CDR1 is SGHTA, CDR2 FQGNSA, per germline. V was trimmed by 2 bases and J by 6 bases, leaving 10 bases between them. The CDR3 sequence is 13 residues long. CDR3 amino acids: CASSLKYSDGYTF. In DNA form, the CDR3 reads TGTGCCAGCAGCTTAAAATACTCTGATGGCTACACCTTC.

A word on this clonotype: Possible read error: a much larger clone is one base away. The final CDR3 position lacks the conserved phenylalanine or tryptophan, pointing to a likely read error. This chain links TRBV6-6 with TRBJ2-7; D possibly corresponds to TRBD1 (5 bases). V was trimmed by 6 bases and J by 2 bases, leaving 11 bases between them. CDR3 size: 13 residues. Germline V gene sequence: CDR1 MNHNY, CDR2 SVGAGI (reference sequence). The CDR3 nucleotides are TGTGCCAGCAGGCTGGACAAGCCCTACGAGCAGTACTTA. Its protein product is CASRLDKPYEQYL.

This clonotype was picked up a small number of times. This sequence joins TRBV10-3 and TRBJ2-2, with 8 bases identical to TRBD2. The V gene's germline CDR1 is ENHRY and CDR2 SYGVKD. The CDR3 is made up of 15 amino acids. J lost 2 bases, V lost 7 bases, and 6 bases had no gene match. The CDR3 loop is CAIMGTSTNTGELFF. CDR3 in DNA: TGTGCCATCATGGGGACTAGTACCAACACCGGGGAGCTGTTTTTT.

This clonotype was picked up many times. The chain couples TRBV7-2 to TRBJ2-7; D might be TRBD1 (6 bases). V was cut by 1 base and J by 4 bases, with 14 bases left in between. CDR1 SGHTA and CDR2 FQGNSA come from the germline V gene. This CDR3 region has 15 residues. CDR3 in DNA: TGTGCCAGCAGCTTAGAAGGTTGGGGGCCTTACGAGCAGTACTTC. Protein sequence: CASSLEGWGPYEQYF.

This chain links TRBV19 with TRBJ2-7; D possibly matches TRBD1 or TRBD2 (6 bases each). The germline V and J ends were trimmed by 6 bases and 6 bases, with 21 bases remaining between them. The CDR3 is 15 residues long. Germline CDR1 is LNHDA and CDR2 is SQIVND (reference sequence). CDR3 protein: CASSHVSGRGSEQYF. DNA of the CDR3: TGTGCCAGTAGCCACGTTAGCGGAAGGGGGAGCGAGCAGTACTTC.

The gene calls are TRBV27 and TRBJ2-4, with D tentatively TRBD2 (6 bases). Germline V CDR1 and CDR2: MNHEY, SMNVEV (reference sequence). The CDR3 spans 14 residues. Trimming left V 6 bases short and J 7 bases short, with 16 bases between. CDR3 amino acids: CASSRSGPRNIQYF. DNA of the CDR3: TGTGCCAGCAGCCGTAGCGGCCCTCGGAACATTCAGTACTTC.

This clonotype appeared many times. This sequence joins TRBV11-1 and TRBJ1-2; TRBD1 might be the D (5 bases). Looked up from germline, CDR1 is SGHAT and CDR2 is FQDESV (reference sequence). V was cut by 2 bases and J by 2 bases, with 6 bases left in between. The CDR3 contains 13 residues. The CDR3 nucleotides are TGTGCCAGCAGCTTAAGGGACAACTATGGCTACACCTTC. Translated, it gives CASSLRDNYGYTF.

The chain uses TRBV19 and TRBJ2-5; TRBD1 matches 9 bases. The CDR3 contains 16 residues. Germline V gene data show CDR1 as LNHDA and CDR2 as SQIVND (reference sequence). The V gene end was trimmed by 5 bases and the J gene end by 2 bases; junction bases not matched to a gene: 9. CDR3 nucleotide sequence: TGTGCCAGTAGTGCGCTACCGGGACAGGGACAAGAGACCCAGTACTTC. Its translation: CASSALPGQGQETQYF. Complete variable domain (other parts from reference TRBV19 and TRBJ2-5): DGGITQSPKYLFRKEGQNVTLSCEQNLNHDAMYWYRQDPGQGLRLIYYSQIVNDFQKGDIAEGYSVSREKKESFPLTVTSAQKNPTAFYLCASSALPGQGQETQYFGPGTRLLVL.

Ten or more counts support this clonotype. The chain recombines TRBV6-1 with TRBJ1-2, with D tentatively TRBD1 (6 bases). In germline, CDR1 is MNHNS, CDR2 SASEGT. The CDR3 spans 14 residues. Trimming left V 4 bases short and J 3 bases short, with 12 bases between. For the CDR3, the DNA is TGTGCCAGCAGTGGGGCTGGACAGCACTATGGCTACACCTTC. Protein sequence: CASSGAGQHYGYTF.

This clonotype appeared a few times. The CDR3 DNA sequence: TGTGCCATCACAGCAGATATCAGGGGCCTCCAAGAGACCCAGTACTTC. Its translation is CAITADIRGLQETQYF. The rearrangement uses TRBV6-1 and TRBJ2-5; the D gene is possibly TRBD1 (6 bases). The germline V gene has CDR1 MNHNS and CDR2 SASEGT. The CDR3 totals 16 residues. The V end was cut by 10 bases, the J end by 1 base, with 22 bases between.

This clonotype was detected only a few times. This chain links TRBV27 with TRBJ1-3; 9 nucleotides agree with TRBD1. V lost 5 bases, J lost 6 bases, and 5 bases stayed unmatched. This CDR3 contains 14 residues. Germline V gene sequence: CDR1 MNHEY, CDR2 SMNVEV (reference sequence). CDR3 in DNA: TGTGCCAGCAGTCAGCGGACAGGGGAAAACACCATATATTTT. The encoded protein is CASSQRTGENTIYF.

This clonotype was observed a handful of times. The V and J genes are TRBV11-3 and TRBJ2-2; D remains unclear. Trimming cost V 5 bases and J 4 bases, with 17 bases left between them. The CDR3 runs 16 residues. The germline gives CDR1 SGHNT, CDR2 YENEEA. The DNA of the CDR3 is TGTGCCAGCAGCCCTAGGACCGAAATCGGCACCGGGGAGCTGTTTTTT. It translates to CASSPRTEIGTGELFF.

Many counts were recorded for this clonotype. The chain couples TRBV6-1 to TRBJ1-2; D gene uncertain. Germline V lookup: CDR1 MNHNS, CDR2 SASEGT. This CDR3 region has 14 residues. V dropped 3 bases and J dropped 4 bases, with 12 bases sitting between them. CDR3 nucleotides: TGTGCCAGCAGTGACAGGAGGATCGCCTATGGCTACACCTTC. It codes for CASSDRRIAYGYTF.

This rearrangement joins TRBV12-5 to TRBJ2-7; 8 bases align to TRBD2. V lost 7 bases, J lost 0 bases, and 8 bases stayed unmatched. Germline V gene data show CDR1 as LGHNT and CDR2 as FRNRAP. The CDR3 has 15 residues. The CDR3 DNA follows: TGTGCTAGTGTTCTGCCGGGGGGGAGCTCCTACGAGCAGTACTTC. Amino acid sequence: CASVLPGGSSYEQYF.